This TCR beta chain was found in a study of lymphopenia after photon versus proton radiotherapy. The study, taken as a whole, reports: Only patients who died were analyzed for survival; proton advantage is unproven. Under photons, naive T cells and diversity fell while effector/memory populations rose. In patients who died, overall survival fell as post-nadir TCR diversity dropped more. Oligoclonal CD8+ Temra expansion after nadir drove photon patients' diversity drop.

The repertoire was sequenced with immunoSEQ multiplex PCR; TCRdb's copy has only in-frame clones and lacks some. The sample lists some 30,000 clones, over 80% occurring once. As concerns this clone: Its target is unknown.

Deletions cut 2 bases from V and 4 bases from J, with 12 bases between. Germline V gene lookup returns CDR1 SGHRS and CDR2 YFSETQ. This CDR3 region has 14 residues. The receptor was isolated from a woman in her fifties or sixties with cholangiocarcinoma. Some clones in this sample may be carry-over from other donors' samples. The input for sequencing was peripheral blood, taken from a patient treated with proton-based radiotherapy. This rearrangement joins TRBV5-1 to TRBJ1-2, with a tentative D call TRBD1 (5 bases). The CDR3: CASSFDSTSYGYTF. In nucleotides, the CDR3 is TGCGCCAGCAGCTTTGACAGCACATCCTATGGCTACACCTTC.